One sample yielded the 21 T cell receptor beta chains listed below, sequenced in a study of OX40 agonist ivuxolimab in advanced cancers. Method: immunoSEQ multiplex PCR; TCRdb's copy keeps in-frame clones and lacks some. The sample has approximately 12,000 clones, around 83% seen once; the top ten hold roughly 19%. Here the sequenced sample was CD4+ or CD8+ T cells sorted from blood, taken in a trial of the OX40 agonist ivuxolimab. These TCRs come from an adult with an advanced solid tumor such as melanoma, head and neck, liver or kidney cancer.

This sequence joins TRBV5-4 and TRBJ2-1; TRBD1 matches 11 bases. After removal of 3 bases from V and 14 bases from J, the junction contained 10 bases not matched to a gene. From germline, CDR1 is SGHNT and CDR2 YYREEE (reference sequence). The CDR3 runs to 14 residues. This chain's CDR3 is CASSSGTGGYAEFF. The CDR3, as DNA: TGTGCCAGCAGCTCCGGGACAGGGGGGTACGCGGAGTTCTTC.

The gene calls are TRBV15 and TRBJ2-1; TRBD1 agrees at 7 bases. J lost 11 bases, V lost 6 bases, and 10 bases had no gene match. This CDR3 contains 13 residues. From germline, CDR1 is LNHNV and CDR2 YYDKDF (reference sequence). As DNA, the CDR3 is TGTGCCACCAGTCTTCTTCGGGACAGCCAGCAGTTCTTC. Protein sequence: CATSLLRDSQQFF.

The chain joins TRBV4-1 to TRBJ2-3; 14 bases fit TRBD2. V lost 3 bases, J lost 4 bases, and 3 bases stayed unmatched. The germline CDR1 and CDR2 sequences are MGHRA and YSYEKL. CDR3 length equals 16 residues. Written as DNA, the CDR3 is TGCGCCAGCAGCCAGAGACTAGCGGGAGGGCCAGATACGCAGTATTTT. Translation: CASSQRLAGGPDTQYF.

This chain's CDR3 is CASSLGGDTEAFF. The CDR3 DNA is TGTGCCAGCTCGCTTGGGGGGGACACTGAAGCTTTCTTT. The chain employs TRBV9 and TRBJ1-1, with TRBD1 as a possible D gene (5 bases). The germline CDR1 and CDR2 sequences are SGDLS and YYNGEE. Trimming cost V 7 bases and J 3 bases, with 13 bases left between them. This CDR3 is built from 13 residues.

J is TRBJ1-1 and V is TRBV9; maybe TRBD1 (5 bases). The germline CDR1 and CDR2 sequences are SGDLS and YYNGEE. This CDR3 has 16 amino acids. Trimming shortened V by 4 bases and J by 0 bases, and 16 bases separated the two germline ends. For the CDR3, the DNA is TGTGCCAGCAGCCCCAGGGTAGGGAGCATGAACACTGAAGCTTTCTTT. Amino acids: CASSPRVGSMNTEAFF.

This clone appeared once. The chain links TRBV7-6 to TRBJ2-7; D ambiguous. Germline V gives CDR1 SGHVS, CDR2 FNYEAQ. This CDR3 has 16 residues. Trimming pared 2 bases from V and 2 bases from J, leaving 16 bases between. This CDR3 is CASSLKGRTDTYEQYF. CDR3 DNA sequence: TGTGCCAGCAGCTTAAAAGGGCGAACAGACACCTACGAGCAGTACTTC.

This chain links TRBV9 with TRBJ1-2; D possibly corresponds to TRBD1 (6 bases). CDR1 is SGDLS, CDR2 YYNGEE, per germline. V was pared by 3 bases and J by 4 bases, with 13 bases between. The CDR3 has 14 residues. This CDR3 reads CASSGYRDIYGYTF. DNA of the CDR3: TGTGCCAGCAGCGGATACCGGGACATCTATGGCTACACCTTC. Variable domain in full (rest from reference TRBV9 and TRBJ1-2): DSGVTQTPKHLITATGQRVTLRCSPRSGDLSVYWYQQSLDQGLQFLIQYYNGEERAKGNILERFSAQQFPDLHSELNLSSLELGDSALYFCASSGYRDIYGYTFGSGTRLTVV.

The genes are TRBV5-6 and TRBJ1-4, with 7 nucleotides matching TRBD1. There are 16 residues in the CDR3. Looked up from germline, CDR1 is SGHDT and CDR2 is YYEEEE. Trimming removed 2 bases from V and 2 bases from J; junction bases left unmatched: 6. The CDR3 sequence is CASSFSTGATNEKLFF. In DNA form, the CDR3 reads TGTGCCAGCAGCTTTTCTACAGGGGCGACTAATGAAAAACTGTTTTTT. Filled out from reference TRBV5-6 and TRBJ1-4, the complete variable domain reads DAGVTQSPTHLIKTRGQQVTLRCSPKSGHDTVSWYQQALGQGPQFIFQYYEEEERQRGNFPDRFSGHQFPNYSSELNVNALLLGDSALYLCASSFSTGATNEKLFFGSGTQLSVL.

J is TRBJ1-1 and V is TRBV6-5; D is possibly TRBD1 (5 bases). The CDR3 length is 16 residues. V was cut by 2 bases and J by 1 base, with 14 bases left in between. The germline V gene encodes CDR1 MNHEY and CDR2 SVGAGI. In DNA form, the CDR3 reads TGTGCCAGCAGTTACGGAGTGGTGGGGACGAACACTGAAGCTTTCTTT. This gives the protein CASSYGVVGTNTEAFF.

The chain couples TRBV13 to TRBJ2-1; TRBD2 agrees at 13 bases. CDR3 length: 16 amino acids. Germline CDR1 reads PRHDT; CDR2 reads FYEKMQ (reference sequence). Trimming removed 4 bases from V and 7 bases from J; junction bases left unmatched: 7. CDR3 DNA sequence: TGTGCCAGCAGCTCGTTACTAGCGGGAGGGCAGAATGAGCAGTTCTTC. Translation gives CASSSLLAGGQNEQFF.

CDR3 sequence reads: CASSSGPGQGEYEQYF. DNA of the CDR3: TGTGCCAGCAGCTCTGGGCCGGGACAGGGGGAGTACGAGCAGTACTTC. V is TRBV27 and J is TRBJ2-7; 11 bases are a match to TRBD1. CDR3 length: 16 amino acids. Trimming at V came to 6 bases and at J to 4 bases, leaving 11 bases not matched to a gene. Germline assignment: CDR1 MNHEY and CDR2 SMNVEV (reference sequence).

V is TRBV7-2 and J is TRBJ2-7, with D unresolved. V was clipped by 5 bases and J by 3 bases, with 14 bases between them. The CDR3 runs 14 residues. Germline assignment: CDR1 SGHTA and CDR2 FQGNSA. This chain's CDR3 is CASSLGSTGYEQYF. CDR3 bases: TGTGCCAGCAGCCTTGGCTCGACCGGCTACGAGCAGTACTTC. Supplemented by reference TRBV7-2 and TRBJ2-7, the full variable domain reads GAGVSQSPSNKVTEKGKDVELRCDPISGHTALYWYRQSLGQGLEFLIYFQGNSAPDKSGLPSDRFSAERTGGSVSTLTIQRTQQEDSAVYLCASSLGSTGYEQYFGPGTRLTVT.

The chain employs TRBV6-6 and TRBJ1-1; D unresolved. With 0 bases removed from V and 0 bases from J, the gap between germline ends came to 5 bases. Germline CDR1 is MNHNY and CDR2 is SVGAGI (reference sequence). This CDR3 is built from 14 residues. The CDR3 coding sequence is TGTGCCAGCAGTTACTCGGGGTTGAACACTGAAGCTTTCTTT. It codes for CASSYSGLNTEAFF.

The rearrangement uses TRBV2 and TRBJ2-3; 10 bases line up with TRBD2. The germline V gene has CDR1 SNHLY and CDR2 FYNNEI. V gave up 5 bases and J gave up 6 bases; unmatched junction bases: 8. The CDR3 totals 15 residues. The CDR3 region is CASSYASGSGDTQYF. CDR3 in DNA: TGTGCCAGCAGTTACGCTAGCGGGAGCGGGGATACGCAGTATTTT.

This CDR3 reads CASSTRTGRAYGYTF. In nucleotides, the CDR3 is TGTGCCAGCAGTACCCGGACAGGGAGGGCCTATGGCTACACCTTC. J is TRBJ1-2 and V is TRBV6-7; 8 bases match TRBD1. TRBV6-7 belongs to the ORF category, with a function that is uncertain. Trimming removed 5 bases from V and 4 bases from J; junction bases left unmatched: 9. There are 15 residues in the CDR3.

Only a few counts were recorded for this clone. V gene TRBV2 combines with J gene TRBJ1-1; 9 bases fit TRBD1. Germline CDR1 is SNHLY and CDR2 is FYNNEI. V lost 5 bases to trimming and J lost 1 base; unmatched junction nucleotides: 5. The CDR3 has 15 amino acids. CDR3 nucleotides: TGTGCCAGCAGTCCCGGGACAGGGACGAACACTGAAGCTTTCTTT. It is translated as CASSPGTGTNTEAFF.

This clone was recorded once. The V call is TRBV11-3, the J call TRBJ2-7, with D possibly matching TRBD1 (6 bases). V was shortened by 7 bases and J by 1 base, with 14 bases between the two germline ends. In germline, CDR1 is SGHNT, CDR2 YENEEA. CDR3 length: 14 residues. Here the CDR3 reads CASKGLGQSYEQYF. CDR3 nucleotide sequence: TGTGCCAGCAAGGGGCTCGGACAGTCCTACGAGCAGTACTTC.

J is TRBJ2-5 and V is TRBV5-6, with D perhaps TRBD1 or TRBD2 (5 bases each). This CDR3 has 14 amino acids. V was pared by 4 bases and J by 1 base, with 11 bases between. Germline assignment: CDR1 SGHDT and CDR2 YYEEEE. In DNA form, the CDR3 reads TGTGCCAGCAGCGGTTTTGGGGGCCAAGAGACCCAGTACTTC. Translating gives CASSGFGGQETQYF.

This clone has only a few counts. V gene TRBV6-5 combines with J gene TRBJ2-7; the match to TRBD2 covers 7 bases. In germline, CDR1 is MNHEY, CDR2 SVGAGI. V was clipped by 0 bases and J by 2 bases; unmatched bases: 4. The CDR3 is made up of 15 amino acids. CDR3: CASSYSGGSPYEQYF. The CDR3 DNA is TGTGCCAGCAGTTACTCGGGCGGGAGCCCCTACGAGCAGTACTTC.

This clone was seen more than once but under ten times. The CDR3 DNA reads as TGTGCCAGCAGTTACTTAGCGGGGGTCACAGATACGCAGTATTTT. The encoded protein is CASSYLAGVTDTQYF. The chain carries TRBV6-5 and TRBJ2-3; 9 positions match TRBD2. Germline values: CDR1 MNHEY, CDR2 SVGAGI. The CDR3 is 15 amino acids. J gave up 2 bases and V 1 base, and 1 base lay outside the gene matches.

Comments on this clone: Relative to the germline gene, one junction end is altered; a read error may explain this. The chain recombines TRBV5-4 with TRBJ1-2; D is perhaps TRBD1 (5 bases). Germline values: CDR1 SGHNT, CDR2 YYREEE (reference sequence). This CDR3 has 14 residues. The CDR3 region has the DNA TGCGCCAGCAGCCGAATTAGACAGAACTATGGCTACACCTTC. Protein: CASSRIRQNYGYTF.